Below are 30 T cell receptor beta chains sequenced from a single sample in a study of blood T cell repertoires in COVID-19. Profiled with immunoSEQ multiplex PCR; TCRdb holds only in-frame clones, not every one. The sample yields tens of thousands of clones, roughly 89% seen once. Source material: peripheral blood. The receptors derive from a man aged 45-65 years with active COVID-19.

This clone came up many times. The CDR3 nucleotides are TGCGCCAGCAGTCCTCCACGGCAGGGGGCGAACACCGGGGAGCTGTTTTTT. It codes for CASSPPRQGANTGELFF. This chain uses TRBV23-1 with TRBJ2-2, with 7 bases aligning to TRBD1. Being an ORF, TRBV23-1 has a function that is uncertain. This CDR3 region has 17 residues. The trim removed 4 bases at V and 0 bases at J, leaving 8 bases unmatched.

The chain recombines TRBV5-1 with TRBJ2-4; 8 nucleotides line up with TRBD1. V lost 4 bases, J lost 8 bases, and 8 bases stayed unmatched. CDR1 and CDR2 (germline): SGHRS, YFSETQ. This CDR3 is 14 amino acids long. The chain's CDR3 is CASSLGQGGYIQYF. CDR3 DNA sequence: TGCGCCAGCAGCCTAGGACAGGGTGGATACATTCAGTACTTC.

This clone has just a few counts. The CDR3 sequence: CASGLAINQPQHF. The CDR3 region has the DNA TGTGCTAGTGGTTTGGCAATTAATCAGCCCCAGCATTTT. The rearrangement links TRBV12-5 to TRBJ1-5, with no clear D. The CDR3 has 13 amino acids. Germline V lookup: CDR1 LGHNT, CDR2 FRNRAP. V lost 1 base, J lost 4 bases, and 5 bases lay in between.

CDR3 nucleotide sequence: TGTGCCAGCAGCACCCTCAGGGGAAGGTCCTACGAGCAGTACTTC. Its translation: CASSTLRGRSYEQYF. The chain joins TRBV5-5 to TRBJ2-7; tentatively, D is TRBD1 (6 bases). The CDR3 runs 15 residues. The germline V gene encodes CDR1 SGHKS and CDR2 YYEKEE (reference sequence). The V end lost 4 bases, the J end lost 1 base, and 15 bases lay between the germline ends.

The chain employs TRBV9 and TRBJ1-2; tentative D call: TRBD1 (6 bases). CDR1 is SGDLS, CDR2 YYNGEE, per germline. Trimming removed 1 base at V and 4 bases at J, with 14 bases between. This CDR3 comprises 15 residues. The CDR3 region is CASSVPDSGSYGYTF. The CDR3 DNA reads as TGTGCCAGCAGCGTACCGGACAGCGGATCCTATGGCTACACCTTC.

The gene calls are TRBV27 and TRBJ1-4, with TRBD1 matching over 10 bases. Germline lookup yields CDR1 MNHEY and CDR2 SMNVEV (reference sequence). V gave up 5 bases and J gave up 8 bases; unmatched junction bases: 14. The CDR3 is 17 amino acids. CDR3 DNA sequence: TGTGCCAGCAGTGTCGGACAGGGGGGAGTGCGAGAGGAAAAACTGTTTTTT. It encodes CASSVGQGGVREEKLFF. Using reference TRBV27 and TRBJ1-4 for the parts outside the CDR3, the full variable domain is EAQVTQNPRYLITVTGKKLTVTCSQNMNHEYMSWYRQDPGLGLRQIYYSMNVEVTDKGDVPEGYKVSRKEKRNFPLILESPSPNQTSLYFCASSVGQGGVREEKLFFGSGTQLSVL.

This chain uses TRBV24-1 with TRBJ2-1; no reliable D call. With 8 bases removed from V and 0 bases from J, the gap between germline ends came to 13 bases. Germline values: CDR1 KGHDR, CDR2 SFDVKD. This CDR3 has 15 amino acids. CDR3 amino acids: CATTSGVGSYNEQFF. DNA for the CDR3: TGTGCCACCACCTCGGGTGTGGGCTCCTACAATGAGCAGTTCTTC.

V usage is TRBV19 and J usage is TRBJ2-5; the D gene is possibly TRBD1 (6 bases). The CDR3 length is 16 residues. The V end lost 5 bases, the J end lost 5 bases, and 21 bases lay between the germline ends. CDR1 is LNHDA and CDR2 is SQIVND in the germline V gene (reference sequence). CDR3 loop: CASSSRGRGSGETQYF. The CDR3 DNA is TGTGCCAGTAGTTCTCGGGGCAGGGGTAGTGGGGAGACCCAGTACTTC. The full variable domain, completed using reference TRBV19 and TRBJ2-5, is DGGITQSPKYLFRKEGQNVTLSCEQNLNHDAMYWYRQDPGQGLRLIYYSQIVNDFQKGDIAEGYSVSREKKESFPLTVTSAQKNPTAFYLCASSSRGRGSGETQYFGPGTRLLVL.

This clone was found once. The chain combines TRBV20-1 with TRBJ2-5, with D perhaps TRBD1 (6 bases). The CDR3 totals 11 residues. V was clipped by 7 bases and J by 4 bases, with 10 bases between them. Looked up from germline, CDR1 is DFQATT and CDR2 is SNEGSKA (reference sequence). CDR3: CSVSDRETQYF. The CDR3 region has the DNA TGCAGTGTATCGGACAGAGAGACCCAGTACTTC.

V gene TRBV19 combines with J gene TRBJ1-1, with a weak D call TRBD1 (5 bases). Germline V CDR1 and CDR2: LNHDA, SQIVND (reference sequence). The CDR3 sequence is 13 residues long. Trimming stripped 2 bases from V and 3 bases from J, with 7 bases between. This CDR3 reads CASSITGDTEAFF. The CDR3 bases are TGTGCCAGTAGTATAACGGGGGACACTGAAGCTTTCTTT.

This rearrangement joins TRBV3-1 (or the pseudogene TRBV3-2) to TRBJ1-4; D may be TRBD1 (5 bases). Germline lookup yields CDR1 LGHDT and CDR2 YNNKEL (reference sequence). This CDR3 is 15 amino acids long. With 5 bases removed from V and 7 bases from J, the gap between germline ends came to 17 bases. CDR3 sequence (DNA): TGTGCCAGCAGCTTTCAGGGATTTAGCATTGAAAAACTGTTTTTT. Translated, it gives CASSFQGFSIEKLFF.

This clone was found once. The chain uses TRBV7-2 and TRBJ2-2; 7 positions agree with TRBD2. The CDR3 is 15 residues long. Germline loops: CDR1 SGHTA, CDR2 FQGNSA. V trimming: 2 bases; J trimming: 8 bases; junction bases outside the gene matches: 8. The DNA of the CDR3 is TGTGCCAGCAGCTTATCGCCTAGCGGAAGGGGGGAGCTGTTTTTT. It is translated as CASSLSPSGRGELFF.

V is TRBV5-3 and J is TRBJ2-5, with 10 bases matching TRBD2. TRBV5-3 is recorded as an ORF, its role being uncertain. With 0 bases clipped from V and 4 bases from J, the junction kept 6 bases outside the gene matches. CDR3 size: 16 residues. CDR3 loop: CARSLGLAGVGETQYF. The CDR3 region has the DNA TGTGCCAGAAGCTTGGGACTAGCGGGTGTAGGAGAGACCCAGTACTTC.

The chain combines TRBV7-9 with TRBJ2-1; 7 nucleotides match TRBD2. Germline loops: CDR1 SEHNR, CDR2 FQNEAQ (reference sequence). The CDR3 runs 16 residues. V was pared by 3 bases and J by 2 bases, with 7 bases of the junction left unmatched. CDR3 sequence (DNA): TGTGCCAGCAGCTTTCACCCGGGAGGACCCTACAATGAGCAGTTCTTC. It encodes CASSFHPGGPYNEQFF.

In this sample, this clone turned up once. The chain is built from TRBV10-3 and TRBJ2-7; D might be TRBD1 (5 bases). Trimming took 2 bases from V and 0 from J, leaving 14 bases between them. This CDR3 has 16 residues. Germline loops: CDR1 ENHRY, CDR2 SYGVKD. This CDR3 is CAISEGILTDSYEQYF. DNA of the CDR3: TGTGCCATCAGTGAGGGGATCTTGACAGACTCCTACGAGCAGTACTTC.

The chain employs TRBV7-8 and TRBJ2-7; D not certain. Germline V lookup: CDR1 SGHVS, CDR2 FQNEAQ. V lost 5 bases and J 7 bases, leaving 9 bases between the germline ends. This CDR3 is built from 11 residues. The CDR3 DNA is TGTGCCAGCAGCCGAACGGAGGAGCAGTACTTC. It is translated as CASSRTEEQYF.

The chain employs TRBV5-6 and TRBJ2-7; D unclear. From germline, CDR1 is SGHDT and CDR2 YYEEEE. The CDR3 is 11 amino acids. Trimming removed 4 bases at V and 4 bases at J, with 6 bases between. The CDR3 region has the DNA TGTGCCAGCAGCATCAGGTACGAGCAGTACTTC. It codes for CASSIRYEQYF.

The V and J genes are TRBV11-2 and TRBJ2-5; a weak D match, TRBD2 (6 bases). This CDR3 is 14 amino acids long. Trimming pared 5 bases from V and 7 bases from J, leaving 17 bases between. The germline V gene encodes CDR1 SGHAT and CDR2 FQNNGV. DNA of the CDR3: TGTGCCAGCAGCCTGTGGCGTGGGGAGGTGACCCAGTACTTC. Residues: CASSLWRGEVTQYF.

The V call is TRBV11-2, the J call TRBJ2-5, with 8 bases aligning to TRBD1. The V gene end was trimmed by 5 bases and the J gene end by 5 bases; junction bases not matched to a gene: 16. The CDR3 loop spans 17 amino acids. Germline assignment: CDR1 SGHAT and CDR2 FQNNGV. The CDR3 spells CASSLSRQGARGETQYF. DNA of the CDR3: TGTGCCAGCAGCCTTAGCAGGCAGGGGGCTCGTGGGGAGACCCAGTACTTC.

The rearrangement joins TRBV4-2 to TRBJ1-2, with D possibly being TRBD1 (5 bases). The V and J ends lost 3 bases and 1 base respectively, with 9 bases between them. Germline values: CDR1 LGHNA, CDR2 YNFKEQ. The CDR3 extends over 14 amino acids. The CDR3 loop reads CASSQDNYNYGYTF. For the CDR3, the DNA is TGTGCCAGCAGCCAGGACAACTATAACTATGGCTACACCTTC.

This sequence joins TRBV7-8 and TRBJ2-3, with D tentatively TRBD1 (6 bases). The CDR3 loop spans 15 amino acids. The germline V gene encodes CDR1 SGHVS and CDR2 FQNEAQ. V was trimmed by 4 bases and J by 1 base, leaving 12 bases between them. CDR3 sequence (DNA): TGTGCCAGCAGCTACAGGGCTATCGGCACAGATACGCAGTATTTT. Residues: CASSYRAIGTDTQYF.

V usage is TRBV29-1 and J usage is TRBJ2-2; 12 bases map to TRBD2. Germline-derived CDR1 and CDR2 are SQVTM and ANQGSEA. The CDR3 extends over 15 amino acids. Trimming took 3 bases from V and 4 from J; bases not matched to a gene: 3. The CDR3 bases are TGCAGCGTTGAGACTAGCGGGAGTGGCACCGGGGAGCTGTTTTTT. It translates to CSVETSGSGTGELFF.

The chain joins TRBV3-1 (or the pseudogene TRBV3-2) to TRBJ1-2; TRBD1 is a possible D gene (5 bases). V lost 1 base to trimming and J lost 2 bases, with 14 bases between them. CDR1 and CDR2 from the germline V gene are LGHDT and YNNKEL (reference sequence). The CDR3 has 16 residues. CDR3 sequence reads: CASSQGGRLENYGYTF. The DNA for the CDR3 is TGTGCCAGCAGCCAAGGGGGCCGGCTGGAGAACTATGGCTACACCTTC.

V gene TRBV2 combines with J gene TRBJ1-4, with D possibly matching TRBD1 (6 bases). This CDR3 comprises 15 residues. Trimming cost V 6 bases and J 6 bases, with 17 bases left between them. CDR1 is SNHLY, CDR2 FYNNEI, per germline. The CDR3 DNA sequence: TGTGCCAGCAGGAATCAGGGGACCCCTCATGAAAAACTGTTTTTT. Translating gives CASRNQGTPHEKLFF.

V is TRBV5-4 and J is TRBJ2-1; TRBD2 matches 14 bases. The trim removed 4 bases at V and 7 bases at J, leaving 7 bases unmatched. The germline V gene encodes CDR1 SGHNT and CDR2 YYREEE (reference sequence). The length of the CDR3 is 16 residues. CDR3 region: CASSGGLAGGWNEQFF. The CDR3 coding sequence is TGTGCCAGCAGCGGCGGACTAGCGGGAGGATGGAATGAGCAGTTCTTC.

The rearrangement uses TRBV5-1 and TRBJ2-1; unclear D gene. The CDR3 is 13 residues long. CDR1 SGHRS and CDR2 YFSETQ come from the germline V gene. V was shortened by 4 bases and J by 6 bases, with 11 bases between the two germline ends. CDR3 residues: CASSDSASNEQFF. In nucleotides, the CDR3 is TGCGCCAGCAGCGACTCGGCCAGCAATGAGCAGTTCTTC.

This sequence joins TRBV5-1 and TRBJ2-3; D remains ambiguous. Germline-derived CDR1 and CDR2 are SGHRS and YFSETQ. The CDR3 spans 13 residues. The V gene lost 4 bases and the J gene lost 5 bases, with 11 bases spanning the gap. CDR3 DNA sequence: TGCGCCAGCAGCCATTCGAGGAGAGATACGCAGTATTTT. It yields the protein CASSHSRRDTQYF.

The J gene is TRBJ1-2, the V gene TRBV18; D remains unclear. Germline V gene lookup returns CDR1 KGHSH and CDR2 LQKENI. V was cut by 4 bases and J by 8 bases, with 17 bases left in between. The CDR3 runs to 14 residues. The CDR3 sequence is CASSLSSSARGYTF. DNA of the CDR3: TGTGCCAGCTCACTATCTAGTTCGGCGCGGGGCTACACCTTC.

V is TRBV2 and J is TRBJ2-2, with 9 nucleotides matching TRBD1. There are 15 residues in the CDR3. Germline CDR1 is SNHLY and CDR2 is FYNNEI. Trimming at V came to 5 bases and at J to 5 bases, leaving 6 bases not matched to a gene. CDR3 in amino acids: CASSRDRVGTGELFF. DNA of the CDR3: TGTGCCAGCAGTCGGGACAGGGTGGGAACCGGGGAGCTGTTTTTT.

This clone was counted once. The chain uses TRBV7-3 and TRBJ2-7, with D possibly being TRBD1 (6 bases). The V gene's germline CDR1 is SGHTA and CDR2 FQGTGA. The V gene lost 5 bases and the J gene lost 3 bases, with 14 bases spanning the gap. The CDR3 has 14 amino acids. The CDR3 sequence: CASSPGAGDYEQYF. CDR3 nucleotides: TGTGCCAGCAGCCCAGGGGCGGGTGACTACGAGCAGTACTTC. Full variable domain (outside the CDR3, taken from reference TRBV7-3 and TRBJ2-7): GAGVSQTPSNKVTEKGKYVELRCDPISGHTALYWYRQSLGQGPEFLIYFQGTGAADDSGLPNDRFFAVRPEGSVSTLKIQRTERGDSAVYLCASSPGAGDYEQYFGPGTRLTVT.